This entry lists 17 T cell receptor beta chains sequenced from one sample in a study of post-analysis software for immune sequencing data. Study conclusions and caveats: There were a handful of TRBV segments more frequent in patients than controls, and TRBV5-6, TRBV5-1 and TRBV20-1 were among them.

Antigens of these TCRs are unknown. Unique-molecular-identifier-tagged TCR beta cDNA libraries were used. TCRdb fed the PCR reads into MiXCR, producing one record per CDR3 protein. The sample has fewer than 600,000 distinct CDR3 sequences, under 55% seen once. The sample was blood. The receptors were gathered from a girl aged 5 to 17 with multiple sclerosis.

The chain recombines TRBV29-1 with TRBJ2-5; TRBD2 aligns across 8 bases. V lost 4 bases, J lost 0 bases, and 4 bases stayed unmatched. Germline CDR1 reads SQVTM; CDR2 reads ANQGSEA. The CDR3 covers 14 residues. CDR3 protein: CSVAAGEYQETQYF. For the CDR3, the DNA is TGCAGCGTTGCAGCGGGAGAGTACCAAGAGACCCAGTACTTC.

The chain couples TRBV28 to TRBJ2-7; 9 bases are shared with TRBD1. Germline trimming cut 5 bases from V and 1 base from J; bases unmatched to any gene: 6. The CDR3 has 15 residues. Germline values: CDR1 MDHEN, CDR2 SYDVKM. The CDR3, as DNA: TGTGCCAGCAGTCGTCCCGGGACAGGGTCCTACGAGCAGTACTTC. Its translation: CASSRPGTGSYEQYF.

The CDR3 bases are TGCAGCGTTGAAGGCGAGGGGTTGGTTGAAAAACTGTTTTTT. Protein product: CSVEGEGLVEKLFF. The genes are TRBV29-1 and TRBJ1-4, with a possible D match to TRBD1 (5 bases). V dropped 1 base and J dropped 7 bases, with 13 bases sitting between them. CDR1 is SQVTM, CDR2 ANQGSEA, per germline. The CDR3 length is 14 residues.

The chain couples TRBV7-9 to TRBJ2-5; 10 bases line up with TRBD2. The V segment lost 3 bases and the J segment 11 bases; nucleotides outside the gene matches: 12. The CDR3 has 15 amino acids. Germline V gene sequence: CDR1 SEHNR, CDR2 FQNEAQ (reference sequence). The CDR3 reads CASSFVVAGGWEQYF. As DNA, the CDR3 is TGTGCCAGCAGCTTTGTAGTAGCGGGAGGATGGGAGCAGTACTTC.

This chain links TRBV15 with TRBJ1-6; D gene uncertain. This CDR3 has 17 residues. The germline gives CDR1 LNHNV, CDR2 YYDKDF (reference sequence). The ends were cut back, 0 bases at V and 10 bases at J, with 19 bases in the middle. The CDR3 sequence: CATSRDKMVRRNSPLHF. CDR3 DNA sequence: TGTGCCACCAGCAGAGATAAAATGGTCCGTAGGAACTCACCCCTCCACTTT.

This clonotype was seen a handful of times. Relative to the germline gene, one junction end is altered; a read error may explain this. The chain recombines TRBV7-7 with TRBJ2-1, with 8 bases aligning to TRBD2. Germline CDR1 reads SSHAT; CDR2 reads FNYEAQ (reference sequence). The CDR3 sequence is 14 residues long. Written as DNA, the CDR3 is TGTGCTAGCAGCTGGGAGCGGGAGTCCAATGAGCAGTTCTTC. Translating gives CASSWERESNEQFF.

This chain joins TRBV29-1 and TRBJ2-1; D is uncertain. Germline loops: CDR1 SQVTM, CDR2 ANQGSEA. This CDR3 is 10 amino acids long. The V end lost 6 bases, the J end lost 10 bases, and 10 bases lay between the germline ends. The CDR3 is CSVDIPEQFF. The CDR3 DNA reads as TGCAGCGTCGACATCCCCGAGCAGTTCTTC.

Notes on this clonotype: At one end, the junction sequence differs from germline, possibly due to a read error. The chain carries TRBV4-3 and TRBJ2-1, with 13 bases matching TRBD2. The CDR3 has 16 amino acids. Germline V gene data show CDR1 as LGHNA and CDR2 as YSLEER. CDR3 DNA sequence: TGCGCCGGCAGCCAAGGACTAGCGGGGGTCTACAATGAGCAGTTCTTC. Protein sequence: CAGSQGLAGVYNEQFF.

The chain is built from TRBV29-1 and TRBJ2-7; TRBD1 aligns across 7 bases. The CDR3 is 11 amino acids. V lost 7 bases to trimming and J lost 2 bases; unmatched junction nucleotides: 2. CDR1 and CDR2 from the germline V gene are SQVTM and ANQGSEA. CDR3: CSGQGPYEQYF. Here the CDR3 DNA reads TGCAGCGGACAGGGTCCCTACGAGCAGTACTTC.

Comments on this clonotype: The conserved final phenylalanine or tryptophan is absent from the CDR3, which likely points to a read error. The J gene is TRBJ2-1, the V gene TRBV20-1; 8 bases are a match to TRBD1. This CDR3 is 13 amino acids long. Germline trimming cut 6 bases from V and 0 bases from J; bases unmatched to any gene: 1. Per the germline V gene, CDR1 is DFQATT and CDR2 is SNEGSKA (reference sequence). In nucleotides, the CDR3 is TGCAGTGCCGGGACAGGCTCCTACAATGAGCAGTTCGTC. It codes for CSAGTGSYNEQFV.

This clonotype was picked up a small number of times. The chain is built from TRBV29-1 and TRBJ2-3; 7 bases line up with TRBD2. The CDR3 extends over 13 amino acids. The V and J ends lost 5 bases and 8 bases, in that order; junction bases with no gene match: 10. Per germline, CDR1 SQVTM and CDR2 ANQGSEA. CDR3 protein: CSVSGLGQGTQYF. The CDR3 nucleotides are TGCAGCGTTTCCGGACTAGGTCAGGGTACGCAGTATTTT.

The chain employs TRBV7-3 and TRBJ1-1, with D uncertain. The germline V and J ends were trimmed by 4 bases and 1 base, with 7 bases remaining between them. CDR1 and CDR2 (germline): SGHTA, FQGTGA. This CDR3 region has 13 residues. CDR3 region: CASSSDQNTEAFF. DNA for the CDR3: TGTGCCAGCAGCTCCGATCAGAACACTGAAGCTTTCTTT.

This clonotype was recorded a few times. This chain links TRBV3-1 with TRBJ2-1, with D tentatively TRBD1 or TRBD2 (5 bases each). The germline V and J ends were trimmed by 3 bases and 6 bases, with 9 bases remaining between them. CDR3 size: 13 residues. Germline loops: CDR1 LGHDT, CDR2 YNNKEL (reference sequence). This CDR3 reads CASSHGTPNEQFF. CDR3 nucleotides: TGTGCCAGCAGCCACGGGACCCCCAATGAGCAGTTCTTC.

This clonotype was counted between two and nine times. The CDR3 bases are TGTGCCAGCATTAGTAGAGGGGCGCAGGGCTCCTACGAGCAGTACTTC. This gives the protein CASISRGAQGSYEQYF. The gene calls are TRBV28 and TRBJ2-7; D may match TRBD1 or TRBD2 (5 bases each). Per germline, CDR1 MDHEN and CDR2 SYDVKM. The CDR3 runs to 16 residues. V was clipped by 7 bases and J by 0 bases, with 19 bases between them.

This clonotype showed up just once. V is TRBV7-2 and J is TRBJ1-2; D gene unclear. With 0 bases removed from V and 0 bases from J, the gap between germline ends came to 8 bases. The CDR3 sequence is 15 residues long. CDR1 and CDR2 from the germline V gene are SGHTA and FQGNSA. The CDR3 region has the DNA TGTGCCAGCAGCTTAGCCGAAGTAACTAACTATGGCTACACCTTC. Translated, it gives CASSLAEVTNYGYTF.

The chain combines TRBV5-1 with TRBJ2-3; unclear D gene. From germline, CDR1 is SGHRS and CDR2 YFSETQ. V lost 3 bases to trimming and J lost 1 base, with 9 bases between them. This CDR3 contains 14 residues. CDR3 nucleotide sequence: TGCGCCAGCAGCTACAGCCTTCGCACAGATACGCAGTATTTT. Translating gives CASSYSLRTDTQYF.

For the CDR3, the DNA is TGTGCCAGCAGAGCAGACTGGGGTACGCTGGCCCAGTACTTC. This codes for CASRADWGTLAQYF. The chain uses TRBV6-5 and TRBJ2-5; D uncertain. Trimming cost V 6 bases and J 9 bases, with 20 bases left between them. The CDR3 is 14 residues long. Germline CDR1 and CDR2: MNHEY and SVGAGI.